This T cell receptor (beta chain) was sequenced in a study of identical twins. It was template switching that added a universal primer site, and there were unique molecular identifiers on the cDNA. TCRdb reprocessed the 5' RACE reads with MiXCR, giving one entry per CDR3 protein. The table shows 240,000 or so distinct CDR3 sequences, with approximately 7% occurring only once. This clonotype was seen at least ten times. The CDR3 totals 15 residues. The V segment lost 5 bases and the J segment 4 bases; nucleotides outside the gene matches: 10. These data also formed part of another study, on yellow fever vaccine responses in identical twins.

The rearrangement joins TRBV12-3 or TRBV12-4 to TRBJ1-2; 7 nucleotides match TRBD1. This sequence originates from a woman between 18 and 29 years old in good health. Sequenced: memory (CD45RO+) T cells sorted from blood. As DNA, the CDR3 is TGTGCCAGCAGTCAGACCAGACAGGGTTCCTATGGCTACACCTTC. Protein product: CASSQTRQGSYGYTF.